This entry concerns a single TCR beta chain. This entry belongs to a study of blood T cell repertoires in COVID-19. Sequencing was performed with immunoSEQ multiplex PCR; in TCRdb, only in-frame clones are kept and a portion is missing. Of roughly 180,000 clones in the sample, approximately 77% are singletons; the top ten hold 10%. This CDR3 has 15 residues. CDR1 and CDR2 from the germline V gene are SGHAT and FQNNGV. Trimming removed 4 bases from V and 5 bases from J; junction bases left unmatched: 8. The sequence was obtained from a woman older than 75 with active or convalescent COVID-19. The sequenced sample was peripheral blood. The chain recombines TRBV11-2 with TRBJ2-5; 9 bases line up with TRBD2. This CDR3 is CASSSLAGEYETQYF. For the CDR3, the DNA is TGTGCCAGCAGCTCATTAGCGGGAGAGTACGAGACCCAGTACTTC.